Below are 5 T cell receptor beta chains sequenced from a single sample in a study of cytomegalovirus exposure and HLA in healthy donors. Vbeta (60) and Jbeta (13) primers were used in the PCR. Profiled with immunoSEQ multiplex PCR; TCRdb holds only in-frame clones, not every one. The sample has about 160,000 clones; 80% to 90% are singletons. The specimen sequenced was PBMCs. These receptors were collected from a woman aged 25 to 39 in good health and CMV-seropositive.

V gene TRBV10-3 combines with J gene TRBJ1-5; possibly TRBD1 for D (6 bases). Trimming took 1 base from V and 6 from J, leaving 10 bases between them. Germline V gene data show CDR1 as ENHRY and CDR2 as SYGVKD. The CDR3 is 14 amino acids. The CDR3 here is CAISEYRAGQPQHF. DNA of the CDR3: TGTGCCATCAGTGAGTACAGGGCAGGTCAGCCCCAGCATTTT.

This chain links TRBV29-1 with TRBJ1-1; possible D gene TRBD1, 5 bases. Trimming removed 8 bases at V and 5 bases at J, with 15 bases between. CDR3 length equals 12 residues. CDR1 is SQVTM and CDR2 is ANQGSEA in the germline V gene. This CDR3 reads CSFTSGATEAFF. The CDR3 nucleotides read TGCAGCTTCACCTCTGGGGCGACTGAAGCTTTCTTT. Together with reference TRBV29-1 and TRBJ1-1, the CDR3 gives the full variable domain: SAVISQKPSRDICQRGTSLTIQCQVDSQVTMMFWYRQQPGQSLTLIATANQGSEATYESGFVIDKFPISRPNLTFSTLTVSNMSPEDSSIYLCSFTSGATEAFFGQGTRLTVV.

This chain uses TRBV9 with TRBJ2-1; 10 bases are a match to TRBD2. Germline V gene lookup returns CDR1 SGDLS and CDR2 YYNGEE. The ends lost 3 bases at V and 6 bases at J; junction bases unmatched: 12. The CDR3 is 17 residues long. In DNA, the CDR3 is TGTGCCAGCAGCGAGGCCGAGCGGGGGGGCATCTTCAATGAGCAGTTCTTC. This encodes CASSEAERGGIFNEQFF.

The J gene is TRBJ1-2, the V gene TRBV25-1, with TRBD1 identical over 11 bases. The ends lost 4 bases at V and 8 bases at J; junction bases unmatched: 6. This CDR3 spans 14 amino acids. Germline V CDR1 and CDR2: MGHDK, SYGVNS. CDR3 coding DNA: TGTGCCAGCAGTGCGGACAGGGGGCGCGTCGGCTACACCTTC. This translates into CASSADRGRVGYTF.

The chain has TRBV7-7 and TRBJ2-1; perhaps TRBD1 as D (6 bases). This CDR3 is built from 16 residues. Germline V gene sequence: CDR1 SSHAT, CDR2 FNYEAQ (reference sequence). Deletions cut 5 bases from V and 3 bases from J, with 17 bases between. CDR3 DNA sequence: TGTGCCAGCAGCCAAGACAGGCCGGGGAACTACAATGAGCAGTTCTTC. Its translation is CASSQDRPGNYNEQFF.